The 26 T cell receptor beta chains reported below all come from one sample, sequenced in a study of vaccination effects on CD4 cells after COVID-19. Sequencing was preceded by expansion of antigen-specific CD4+ T cells with viral peptide pools in the ViraFEST assay. Cells that had been cultured for 10 days were the source of isolated CD4+ T cells. Convalescent patients had PCR-confirmed SARS-CoV-2 infection between March and December 2020. The repertoire was sequenced with immunoSEQ multiplex PCR; TCRdb's copy has only in-frame clones and lacks some. The sample lists about 40,000 clones, 73% occurring once. No antigen is known for these receptors. Specimen: CD4+ T cells from PBMCs cultured with a peptide pool, collected before COVID-19 vaccination. The receptors were gathered from a human donor who had a prior SARS-CoV-2 infection.

The rearrangement links TRBV18 to TRBJ1-2; D possibly corresponds to TRBD1 (5 bases). Germline V CDR1 and CDR2: KGHSH, LQKENI. This CDR3 contains 11 residues. Trimming cost V 5 bases and J 8 bases, with 9 bases left between them. In nucleotides, the CDR3 is TGTGCCAGCTCAGGCAGGGAAGGCTACACCTTC. It yields the protein CASSGREGYTF.

The chain has TRBV3-1 (or the pseudogene TRBV3-2) and TRBJ2-7, with D possibly matching TRBD1 (5 bases). The CDR3 totals 13 residues. Trimming took 3 bases from V and 4 from J, leaving 10 bases between them. Germline V gene sequence: CDR1 LGHDT, CDR2 YNNKEL (reference sequence). The CDR3 region has the DNA TGTGCCAGCAGCCACCTAGACAGTTACGAGCAGTACTTC. Encoded protein: CASSHLDSYEQYF.

The chain carries TRBV5-1 and TRBJ1-5; weak D call: TRBD1 (6 bases). V was cut by 2 bases and J by 5 bases, with 11 bases left in between. Germline V gene data show CDR1 as SGHRS and CDR2 as YFSETQ. The CDR3 length is 14 residues. For the CDR3, the DNA is TGCGCCAGCAGCTTATCGGGGGGCCATCAGCCCCAGCATTTT. It codes for CASSLSGGHQPQHF.

The rearrangement uses TRBV19 and TRBJ1-2; tentative D call: TRBD1 (6 bases). Germline CDR1 LNHDA, CDR2 SQIVND (reference sequence). V shed 7 bases and J shed 10 bases, with 22 bases lying between them. The CDR3 sequence is 14 residues long. The CDR3 nucleotides are TGTGCCAGTAACGCTAGAAGGGGTAAGGGGGACTACACCTTC. Translation gives CASNARRGKGDYTF.

The V call is TRBV5-6, the J call TRBJ1-2; D remains unclear. This CDR3 contains 12 residues. The germline V and J ends were trimmed by 2 bases and 5 bases, with 7 bases remaining between them. Germline-derived CDR1 and CDR2 are SGHDT and YYEEEE. In DNA form, the CDR3 reads TGTGCCAGCAGCTTAACGGGGTATGGCTACACCTTC. It specifies CASSLTGYGYTF. Full variable domain (remainder filled in from reference TRBV5-6 and TRBJ1-2): DAGVTQSPTHLIKTRGQQVTLRCSPKSGHDTVSWYQQALGQGPQFIFQYYEEEERQRGNFPDRFSGHQFPNYSSELNVNALLLGDSALYLCASSLTGYGYTFGSGTRLTVV.

This chain links TRBV2 with TRBJ2-3; D is ambiguous. The CDR3 is 14 residues long. V was pared by 1 base and J by 1 base, with 6 bases between. The germline gives CDR1 SNHLY, CDR2 FYNNEI. The CDR3 here is CASSEVIRTDTQYF. The CDR3 region has the DNA TGTGCCAGCAGTGAAGTGATCCGCACAGATACGCAGTATTTT.

In this sample, this clone turned up once. The V call is TRBV30, the J call TRBJ2-3; 8 bases are a match to TRBD2. V trimming: 3 bases; J trimming: 0 bases; junction bases outside the gene matches: 5. The CDR3 sequence is 15 residues long. The germline CDR1 and CDR2 sequences are GTSNPN and SVGIG (reference sequence). CDR3 DNA: TGTGCCTGGAGGCCCCGGGGGGGGAGCACAGATACGCAGTATTTT. Its translation: CAWRPRGGSTDTQYF.

This rearrangement joins TRBV19 to TRBJ1-2, with D tentatively TRBD1 (5 bases). The CDR3 extends over 12 amino acids. V lost 6 bases, J lost 1 base, and 6 bases lay in between. Germline V lookup: CDR1 LNHDA, CDR2 SQIVND (reference sequence). The CDR3 DNA reads as TGTGCCAGTAGCAGGGATAACTATGGCTACACCTTC. Protein sequence: CASSRDNYGYTF.

The CDR3 region is CASSQRDGSYEQYF. The CDR3 DNA sequence: TGCGCCAGCAGCCAGCGGGACGGTTCCTACGAGCAGTACTTC. J is TRBJ2-7 and V is TRBV4-1; tentative D call: TRBD2 (6 bases). The germline V and J ends were trimmed by 3 bases and 1 base, with 10 bases remaining between them. The CDR3 length is 14 residues. Germline-derived CDR1 and CDR2 are MGHRA and YSYEKL.

The chain links TRBV7-3 to TRBJ2-3, with D possibly called TRBD1 or TRBD2 (5 bases each). CDR1 and CDR2 (germline): SGHTA, FQGTGA. Between the trimmed V and J ends, which lost 5 bases and 6 bases, there was a span of 15 bases. This CDR3 is built from 14 residues. CDR3 in amino acids: CASSPQLWGDTQYF. The CDR3 DNA reads as TGTGCCAGCAGCCCCCAGCTGTGGGGGGATACGCAGTATTTT.

The chain is built from TRBV7-2 and TRBJ1-2, with TRBD1 identical over 11 bases. This CDR3 has 17 amino acids. Germline assignment: CDR1 SGHTA and CDR2 FQGNSA. V lost 5 bases, J lost 10 bases, and 18 bases stayed unmatched. The CDR3 DNA is TGTGCCAGCAGCAAGAGACGGACAGGGGGCGCGAATCTTGACTACACCTTC. Its protein is CASSKRRTGGANLDYTF.

The count of this clone is one. V is TRBV9 and J is TRBJ2-2; D remains unclear. With 4 bases removed from V and 7 bases from J, the gap between germline ends came to 11 bases. The V gene's germline CDR1 is SGDLS and CDR2 YYNGEE. This CDR3 is built from 13 residues. CDR3 in DNA: TGTGCCAGCAGCCCCGAATCCATCGGGGAGCTGTTTTTT. It yields the protein CASSPESIGELFF.

The chain couples TRBV6-5 to TRBJ2-7; D remains ambiguous. Trimming removed 0 bases from V and 4 bases from J, with 13 bases in between. The V gene's germline CDR1 is MNHEY and CDR2 SVGAGI. The CDR3 is 15 residues long. This chain's CDR3 is CASSYSLGQLYEQYF. The CDR3 bases are TGTGCCAGCAGTTACTCCTTGGGTCAGTTGTACGAGCAGTACTTC.

This chain joins TRBV11-3 and TRBJ1-2; D ambiguous. This CDR3 spans 13 amino acids. Germline V gene data show CDR1 as SGHNT and CDR2 as YENEEA. Trimming pared 5 bases from V and 4 bases from J, leaving 11 bases between. The CDR3 region is CASSPMSSYGYTF. For the CDR3, the DNA is TGTGCCAGCAGCCCGATGAGCAGCTATGGCTACACCTTC.

The chain links TRBV9 to TRBJ1-6; D not certain. The CDR3 sequence is 16 residues long. CDR1 is SGDLS and CDR2 is YYNGEE in the germline V gene. The V end lost 0 bases, the J end lost 6 bases, and 13 bases lay between the germline ends. CDR3 loop: CASSVARRMGNSPLHF. As DNA, the CDR3 is TGTGCCAGCAGCGTAGCTAGAAGAATGGGTAATTCACCCCTCCACTTT.

This chain uses TRBV7-2 with TRBJ2-3, with TRBD2 identical over 10 bases. V was clipped by 4 bases and J by 7 bases; unmatched bases: 11. Germline CDR1 reads SGHTA; CDR2 reads FQGNSA. The CDR3 has 16 residues. CDR3 loop: CASSSKLAGPMNTQYF. As DNA, the CDR3 is TGTGCCAGCAGCTCCAAACTAGCGGGGCCCATGAATACGCAGTATTTT.

The sample holds one count of this clone. The chain recombines TRBV6-5 with TRBJ2-5; no clear D. Trimming pared 4 bases from V and 7 bases from J, leaving 16 bases between. The germline V gene encodes CDR1 MNHEY and CDR2 SVGAGI. This CDR3 spans 14 amino acids. In DNA, the CDR3 is TGTGCCAGCAGTTCTGTGTATGTTTCGGGGACCCAGTACTTC. Amino acid sequence: CASSSVYVSGTQYF.

V is TRBV6-1 and J is TRBJ1-4; D gene ambiguous. This CDR3 is 18 amino acids long. V lost 4 bases and J lost 2, with 20 bases in between. Germline-derived CDR1 and CDR2 are MNHNS and SASEGT. The chain's CDR3 is CASSASLYSISTNEKLFF. The CDR3 DNA sequence: TGTGCCAGCAGTGCATCATTGTACAGCATTTCTACTAATGAAAAACTGTTTTTT.

The chain joins TRBV5-6 to TRBJ2-7; 8 positions agree with TRBD1. J was trimmed by 5 bases and V by 0 bases; bases with no gene match: 13. Germline-derived CDR1 and CDR2 are SGHDT and YYEEEE. The CDR3 contains 17 residues. The CDR3, as DNA: TGTGCCAGCAGCTTGGGGGTAGGACAGGGCATCCTTGACGAGCAGTACTTC. It encodes CASSLGVGQGILDEQYF. Filled out from reference TRBV5-6 and TRBJ2-7, the complete variable domain reads DAGVTQSPTHLIKTRGQQVTLRCSPKSGHDTVSWYQQALGQGPQFIFQYYEEEERQRGNFPDRFSGHQFPNYSSELNVNALLLGDSALYLCASSLGVGQGILDEQYFGPGTRLTVT.

The rearrangement links TRBV29-1 to TRBJ2-3; D remains ambiguous. The CDR3 extends over 13 amino acids. Germline V CDR1 and CDR2: SQVTM, ANQGSEA. V shed 1 base and J shed 5 bases, with 10 bases lying between them. CDR3 region: CSVEGELGDTQYF. CDR3 DNA sequence: TGCAGCGTTGAAGGGGAACTCGGAGATACGCAGTATTTT.

J is TRBJ2-1 and V is TRBV7-3, with D unresolved. The germline V and J ends were trimmed by 5 bases and 1 base, with 9 bases remaining between them. Germline CDR1 reads SGHTA; CDR2 reads FQGTGA. This CDR3 spans 14 amino acids. The CDR3 DNA sequence: TGTGCCAGCAGCCAGATCCCGTCCTACAATGAGCAGTTCTTC. Protein sequence: CASSQIPSYNEQFF.

This chain joins TRBV4-1 and TRBJ1-2; D perhaps matches TRBD1 (6 bases). Germline assignment: CDR1 MGHRA and CDR2 YSYEKL. This CDR3 comprises 14 residues. V shed 5 bases and J shed 3 bases, with 13 bases lying between them. CDR3 nucleotide sequence: TGCGCCAGCAGCTATCCCGGGACACACTATGGCTACACCTTC. This sequence encodes CASSYPGTHYGYTF.

This chain links TRBV5-1 with TRBJ2-2, with a possible D match to TRBD2 (6 bases). Trimming took 3 bases from V and 8 from J, leaving 8 bases between them. Germline CDR1 SGHRS, CDR2 YFSETQ. The CDR3 contains 12 residues. The CDR3 region has the DNA TGCGCCAGCAGCTGGAGGGTAGGGGAGCTGTTTTTT. Its protein product is CASSWRVGELFF. Using reference TRBV5-1 and TRBJ2-2 for the parts outside the CDR3, the full variable domain is KAGVTQTPRYLIKTRGQQVTLSCSPISGHRSVSWYQQTPGQGLQFLFEYFSETQRNKGNFPGRFSGRQFSNSRSEMNVSTLELGDSALYLCASSWRVGELFFGEGSRLTVL.

This clone appeared a few times. This chain connects TRBV10-3 to TRBJ2-3; weak D call: TRBD1 (5 bases). This CDR3 has 14 amino acids. Germline V gene data show CDR1 as ENHRY and CDR2 as SYGVKD. The ends were cut back, 3 bases at V and 5 bases at J, with 12 bases in the middle. The CDR3 region has the DNA TGTGCCATCAGTGAATGGCAGGGTCGAGATACGCAGTATTTT. Translation gives CAISEWQGRDTQYF.

This clone was observed a few times. This chain joins TRBV9 and TRBJ1-1; a possible D gene is TRBD1 (6 bases). Trimming pared 4 bases from V and 0 bases from J, leaving 10 bases between. The germline gives CDR1 SGDLS, CDR2 YYNGEE. This CDR3 is 14 amino acids long. CDR3 sequence (DNA): TGTGCCAGCAGCAGACAGGCGCTGAACACTGAAGCTTTCTTT. Its translation: CASSRQALNTEAFF.

J is TRBJ2-7 and V is TRBV5-1; 9 nucleotides line up with TRBD1. The germline gives CDR1 SGHRS, CDR2 YFSETQ. The CDR3 sequence is 16 residues long. J was trimmed by 4 bases and V by 4 bases; bases with no gene match: 12. The CDR3: CASSPRTGGRLYEQYF. The CDR3 DNA reads as TGCGCCAGCAGCCCCCGAACAGGGGGCAGACTGTACGAGCAGTACTTC.